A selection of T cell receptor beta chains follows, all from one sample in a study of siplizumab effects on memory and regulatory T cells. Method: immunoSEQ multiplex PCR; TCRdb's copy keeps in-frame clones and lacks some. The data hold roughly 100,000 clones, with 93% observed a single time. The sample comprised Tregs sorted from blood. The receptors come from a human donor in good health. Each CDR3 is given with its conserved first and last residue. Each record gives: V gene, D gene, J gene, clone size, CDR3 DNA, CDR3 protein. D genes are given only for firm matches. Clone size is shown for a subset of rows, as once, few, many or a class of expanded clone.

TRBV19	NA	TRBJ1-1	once	TGTGCCAGTAGTATGGTGGGTATGTTGGGAACTGAAGCTTTCTTT	CASSMVGMLGTEAFF
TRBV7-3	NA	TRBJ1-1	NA	TGTGCCAGCAGTCCATCCCGGGGGGGTGAAGCTTTCTTT	CASSPSRGGEAFF
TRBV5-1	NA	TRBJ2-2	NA	TGCGCCAGCAGCTTATTACAGGACCTCGGGGTCGGGGAGCTGTTTTTT	CASSLLQDLGVGELFF
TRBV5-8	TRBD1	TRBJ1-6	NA	TGTGCCAGCAGCTGGGGAAGTGGGACAGGGATAGATTCACCCCTCCACTTT	CASSWGSGTGIDSPLHF
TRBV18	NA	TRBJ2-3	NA	TGTGCCAGCTCACCAATAGACAGTTCCACAGATACGCAGTATTTT	CASSPIDSSTDTQYF
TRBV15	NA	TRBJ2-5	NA	TGTGCCACCAGCAGATCACGGAACCAAGAGACCCAGTACTTC	CATSRSRNQETQYF
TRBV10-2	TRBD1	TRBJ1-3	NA	TGCGCCAGCACCAAGTCGGGGACGGGACAGTCCAGTTCTGGAAACACCATATATTTT	CASTKSGTGQSSSGNTIYF
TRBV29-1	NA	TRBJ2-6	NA	TGCAGCGTTCTTTTTACAGTTAGGGCTGGGGCCAACGTCCTGACTTTC	CSVLFTVRAGANVLTF
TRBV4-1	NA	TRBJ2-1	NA	TGCGCCAGCAGCCAAGATCGGGTAATAGCAAATGAGCAGTTCTTC	CASSQDRVIANEQFF
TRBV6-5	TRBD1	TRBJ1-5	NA	TGTGCCAGCAGCTCTTTTGGACAGGGAGGTCAGCCCCAGCATTTT	CASSSFGQGGQPQHF
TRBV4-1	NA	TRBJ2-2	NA	TGCGCCAGCAGCCAAGAGGGACACTTTAACACCGGGGAGCTGTTTTTT	CASSQEGHFNTGELFF
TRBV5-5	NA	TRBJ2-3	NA	TGTGCCAGCAGCTTGTCGGGTCTCTCCACAGATACGCAGTATTTT	CASSLSGLSTDTQYF
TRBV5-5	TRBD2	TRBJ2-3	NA	TGTGCCAGCAGCTCGCCCGGGGGGGGAGGAGATACGCAGTATTTT	CASSSPGGGGDTQYF
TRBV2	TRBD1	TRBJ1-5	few	TGTGCCAGCCACAGGGGAGCGGATCAGCCCCAGCATTTT	CASHRGADQPQHF